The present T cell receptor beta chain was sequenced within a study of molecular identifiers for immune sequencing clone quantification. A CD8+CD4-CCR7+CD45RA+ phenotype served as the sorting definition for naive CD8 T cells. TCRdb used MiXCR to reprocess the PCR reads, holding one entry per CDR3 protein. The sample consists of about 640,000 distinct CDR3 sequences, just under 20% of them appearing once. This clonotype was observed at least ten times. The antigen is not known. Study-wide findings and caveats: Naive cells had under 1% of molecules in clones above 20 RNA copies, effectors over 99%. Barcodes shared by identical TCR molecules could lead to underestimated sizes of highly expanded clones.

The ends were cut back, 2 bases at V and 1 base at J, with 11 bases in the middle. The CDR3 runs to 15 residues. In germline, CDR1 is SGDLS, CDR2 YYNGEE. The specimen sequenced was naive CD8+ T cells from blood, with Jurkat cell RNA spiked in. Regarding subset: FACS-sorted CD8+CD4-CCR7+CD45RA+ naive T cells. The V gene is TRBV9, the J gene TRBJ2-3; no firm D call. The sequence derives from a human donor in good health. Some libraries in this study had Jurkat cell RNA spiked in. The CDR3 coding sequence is TGTGCCAGCAGCGTTACAGAGCTCGGCACAGATACGCAGTATTTT. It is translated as CASSVTELGTDTQYF.